One TCR beta chain is described in this entry. The entry originates in a study of cytomegalovirus exposure and HLA in healthy donors. Unmatched junction bases numbered 8, after V lost 5 bases and J lost 1 base. The CDR3 is 16 amino acids. The germline CDR1 and CDR2 sequences are SGHNT and YENEEA. Sequencing was performed with immunoSEQ multiplex PCR; in TCRdb, only in-frame clones are kept and a portion is missing. The data show 170,000 or so clones, with about four fifths seen just once and approximately 3% held by the top ten. Sequencing used PBMCs. The source is a young woman in good health and CMV-seropositive. This chain uses TRBV11-3 with TRBJ2-5; 9 bases line up with TRBD1. The CDR3 region has the DNA TGTGCCAGCAGCCCGGGACAGGGATCTGCCCAAGAGACCCAGTACTTC. Translating gives CASSPGQGSAQETQYF.